The 25 T cell receptor beta chains presented below share a single source sample, sequenced in a study of Graves' ophthalmopathy and Graves' hyperthyroidism. Transcripts of RNA were the source for amplifying TCR beta CDR3 regions. First-round RT-PCR relied on HTBI primers, and a second-round multiplex PCR came next. TCRdb used MiXCR to reprocess the multiplex PCR reads, holding one entry per CDR3 protein. The sample carries 170,000 or so distinct CDR3 sequences, approximately 40% recorded once. The sample taken for sequencing was peripheral blood. These receptors were obtained from a woman in her thirties or forties with Graves' ophthalmopathy.

In its sample, this clonotype was seen once. The gene calls are TRBV28 and TRBJ2-5; D is possibly TRBD1 (6 bases). Germline values: CDR1 MDHEN, CDR2 SYDVKM. CDR3 length: 14 residues. V lost 1 base and J 2 bases, leaving 8 bases between the germline ends. Here the CDR3 reads CASSLYRDQETQYF. In DNA form, the CDR3 reads TGTGCCAGCAGTTTATACAGGGATCAAGAGACCCAGTACTTC.

Many counts were recorded for this clonotype. The chain couples TRBV9 to TRBJ1-1, with TRBD1 as a possible D gene (6 bases). CDR1 and CDR2 from the germline V gene are SGDLS and YYNGEE. V lost 0 bases to trimming and J lost 3 bases, with 12 bases between them. CDR3 length: 15 amino acids. As DNA, the CDR3 is TGTGCCAGCAGCGTAGGGGGGGGGCAGGACACTGAAGCTTTCTTT. It yields the protein CASSVGGGQDTEAFF.

This clonotype appeared many times. The chain couples TRBV5-1 to TRBJ2-7; 14 positions agree with TRBD2. Germline CDR1 and CDR2: SGHRS and YFSETQ. V gave up 0 bases and J gave up 3 bases; unmatched junction bases: 8. This CDR3 is built from 18 residues. The CDR3 region is CASSLVGTSGRRSYEQYF. The CDR3 DNA reads TGCGCCAGCAGCTTGGTGGGGACTAGCGGGAGACGTAGCTACGAGCAGTACTTC.

This chain joins TRBV7-9 and TRBJ1-1; D unclear. In germline, CDR1 is SEHNR, CDR2 FQNEAQ (reference sequence). The CDR3 loop spans 14 amino acids. Deletions cut 0 bases from V and 4 bases from J, with 9 bases between. In DNA form, the CDR3 reads TGTGCCAGCAGCTTAGCGCATCGGGGCACTGAAGCTTTCTTT. Translation: CASSLAHRGTEAFF.

The V call is TRBV11-1, the J call TRBJ1-2; D is unclear. This CDR3 has 16 residues. Germline-derived CDR1 and CDR2 are SGHAT and FQDESV (reference sequence). V lost 8 bases to trimming and J lost 0 bases, with 19 bases between them. The CDR3 loop is CASPPPEEGTNYGYTF. The CDR3 DNA reads TGTGCCAGCCCACCTCCGGAGGAGGGAACTAACTATGGCTACACCTTC.

This clonotype was detected a few times. The genes are TRBV6-5 and TRBJ2-7; 7 bases are a match to TRBD2. CDR3 size: 15 residues. Germline lookup yields CDR1 MNHEY and CDR2 SVGAGI. V shed 0 bases and J 2 bases; nucleotides not matched to a gene: 4. DNA for the CDR3: TGTGCCAGCAGTTACTCACTAGCGACGGCCTACGAGCAGTACTTC. It yields the protein CASSYSLATAYEQYF.

Ten or more counts support this clonotype. This chain links TRBV30 with TRBJ2-5, with D hard to call. V was clipped by 0 bases and J by 7 bases, with 18 bases between them. Germline V lookup: CDR1 GTSNPN, CDR2 SVGIG (reference sequence). There are 15 residues in the CDR3. CDR3 protein: CAWSVMTGPSGTQYF. The CDR3 DNA reads TGTGCCTGGAGTGTAATGACCGGGCCCTCAGGGACCCAGTACTTC. Supplemented by reference TRBV30 and TRBJ2-5, the full variable domain reads SQTIHQWPATLVQPVGSPLSLECTVEGTSNPNLYWYRQAAGRGLQLLFYSVGIGQISSEVPQNLSASRPQDRQFILSSKKLLLSDSGFYLCAWSVMTGPSGTQYFGPGTRLLVL.

This clonotype was counted many times. CDR3 DNA sequence: TGCAGTGCTAGCGAGCGGGGCCCCACAGATACGCAGTATTTT. Protein: CSASERGPTDTQYF. This chain connects TRBV20-1 to TRBJ2-3, with 7 bases lining up with TRBD2. CDR3 length: 14 amino acids. Germline CDR1 DFQATT, CDR2 SNEGSKA (reference sequence). The junction had 5 bases not matched to a gene; V was cut back by 3 bases and J by 2 bases.

This clonotype was recorded only once. The chain uses TRBV12-3 or TRBV12-4 and TRBJ2-7; D might be TRBD2 (5 bases). The CDR3 length is 14 residues. Trimming shortened V by 4 bases and J by 3 bases, and 13 bases separated the two germline ends. The DNA of the CDR3 is TGTGCCAGCAGTTCCAGAGGGTTGGGCTACGAGCAGTACTTC. Its translation is CASSSRGLGYEQYF.

This clonotype was seen ten or more times. The chain couples TRBV7-2 to TRBJ2-5; D may match TRBD1 or TRBD2 (6 bases each). Trimming shortened V by 4 bases and J by 5 bases, and 14 bases separated the two germline ends. Germline CDR1 SGHTA, CDR2 FQGNSA. The CDR3 contains 14 residues. The CDR3 loop reads CASSSPRGPETQYF. In nucleotides, the CDR3 is TGTGCCAGCAGCTCCCCACGGGGGCCGGAGACCCAGTACTTC.

This clonotype was counted ten times or more. The V and J genes are TRBV7-2 and TRBJ1-1; tentative D call: TRBD1 (5 bases). The CDR3 totals 15 residues. Germline CDR1 reads SGHTA; CDR2 reads FQGNSA. V was pared by 4 bases and J by 6 bases, with 18 bases between. The CDR3 region is CASSSRAAHSSEAFF. In DNA, the CDR3 is TGTGCCAGCAGCTCCAGGGCCGCGCATAGTTCTGAAGCTTTCTTT.

This clonotype was found many times. V usage is TRBV28 and J usage is TRBJ1-3; D unclear. CDR3 size: 15 residues. Germline CDR1 reads MDHEN; CDR2 reads SYDVKM. V lost 3 bases and J 2 bases, leaving 11 bases between the germline ends. The CDR3 DNA reads as TGTGCCAGCAGTTTTCGAGGGAGGACTGGAAACACCATATATTTT. Residues: CASSFRGRTGNTIYF. The whole variable domain, remainder taken from reference TRBV28 and TRBJ1-3, is DVKVTQSSRYLVKRTGEKVFLECVQDMDHENMFWYRQDPGLGLRLIYFSYDVKMKEKGDIPEGYSVSREKKERFSLILESASTNQTSMYLCASSFRGRTGNTIYFGEGSWLTVV.

This rearrangement joins TRBV12-3 or TRBV12-4 to TRBJ1-6; no clear D gene. CDR3 length: 14 residues. Deletions cut 3 bases from V and 7 bases from J, with 10 bases between. The chain's CDR3 is CASSFIQQNSPLHF. The CDR3 nucleotides are TGTGCCAGCAGTTTTATTCAGCAGAATTCACCCCTCCACTTT.

The chain links TRBV5-1 to TRBJ1-2, with D tentatively TRBD1 (5 bases). The germline V gene has CDR1 SGHRS and CDR2 YFSETQ. The CDR3 consists of 15 residues. The V and J ends lost 4 bases and 4 bases respectively, with 17 bases between them. The CDR3 sequence is CASSKPGTDLYGYTF. Written as DNA, the CDR3 is TGCGCCAGCAGCAAGCCCGGGACTGACCTCTATGGCTACACCTTC.

V and J are TRBV6-1 and TRBJ2-5; no clear D. Germline V lookup: CDR1 MNHNS, CDR2 SASEGT. The CDR3 is 12 residues long. V was cut by 6 bases and J by 4 bases, with 9 bases left in between. The CDR3 DNA reads TGTGCCAGCAGCAAAACCCTAGAGACCCAGTACTTC. This gives the protein CASSKTLETQYF.

CDR3: CASSPKTGGHTEAFF. The DNA for the CDR3 is TGTGCCAGCAGCCCAAAGACAGGGGGCCACACTGAAGCTTTCTTT. This chain uses TRBV12-3 or TRBV12-4 with TRBJ1-1; TRBD1 matches at 10 bases. The CDR3 contains 15 residues. Losses at the gene ends were 6 bases for V and 3 bases for J; bases not matched to a gene: 7.

The table lists this clonotype with many counts. This CDR3 reads CSVETTGGGNTEAFF. The CDR3 DNA follows: TGCAGCGTTGAGACGACAGGGGGCGGTAACACTGAAGCTTTCTTT. This rearrangement joins TRBV29-1 to TRBJ1-1; TRBD1 matches at 10 bases. The CDR3 length is 15 residues. J lost 2 bases, V lost 3 bases, and 6 bases had no gene match. The germline V gene has CDR1 SQVTM and CDR2 ANQGSEA. The complete variable domain, with remaining parts taken from reference TRBV29-1 and TRBJ1-1, reads SAVISQKPSRDICQRGTSLTIQCQVDSQVTMMFWYRQQPGQSLTLIATANQGSEATYESGFVIDKFPISRPNLTFSTLTVSNMSPEDSSIYLCSVETTGGGNTEAFFGQGTRLTVV.

This chain links TRBV6-5 with TRBJ2-7; D is possibly TRBD1 (6 bases). From germline, CDR1 is MNHEY and CDR2 SVGAGI. This CDR3 comprises 15 residues. V was trimmed by 1 base and J by 7 bases, leaving 17 bases between them. CDR3 amino acids: CASSYFTTGKGEQYF. The CDR3 bases are TGTGCCAGCAGTTACTTTACTACAGGGAAAGGGGAGCAGTACTTC.

This clonotype was observed many times. The J gene is TRBJ1-6, the V gene TRBV7-2, with D maybe TRBD1 (5 bases). The germline V gene has CDR1 SGHTA and CDR2 FQGNSA. Between the trimmed V and J ends, which lost 1 base and 10 bases, there was a span of 11 bases. CDR3 length: 14 residues. The CDR3 reads CASSLGQLRSPLHF. CDR3 sequence (DNA): TGTGCCAGCAGCTTAGGACAGTTACGGTCACCCCTCCACTTT.

In this sample, this clonotype turned up many times. The genes are TRBV6-5 and TRBJ2-2; no reliable D call. There are 15 residues in the CDR3. Trimming shortened V by 8 bases and J by 5 bases, and 18 bases separated the two germline ends. CDR1 is MNHEY, CDR2 SVGAGI, per germline. The CDR3: CASLVESLGTGELFF. CDR3 in DNA: TGTGCCAGCCTGGTTGAATCACTCGGGACCGGGGAGCTGTTTTTT.

In its sample, this clonotype was seen many times. This chain uses TRBV28 with TRBJ1-1; D not resolved. V shed 11 bases and J shed 2 bases, with 15 bases lying between them. This CDR3 is built from 13 residues. Germline-derived CDR1 and CDR2 are MDHEN and SYDVKM. The CDR3 protein is CAHDPLVNTEAFF. The CDR3, as DNA: TGTGCCCATGATCCGCTGGTTAACACTGAAGCTTTCTTT. The whole variable domain, remainder taken from reference TRBV28 and TRBJ1-1, is DVKVTQSSRYLVKRTGEKVFLECVQDMDHENMFWYRQDPGLGLRLIYFSYDVKMKEKGDIPEGYSVSREKKERFSLILESASTNQTSMYLCAHDPLVNTEAFFGQGTRLTVV.

The V and J genes are TRBV5-5 and TRBJ1-2; perhaps TRBD1 as D (5 bases). Trimming removed 4 bases at V and 6 bases at J, with 13 bases between. Looked up from germline, CDR1 is SGHKS and CDR2 is YYEKEE (reference sequence). The CDR3 length is 13 residues. The CDR3 loop reads CASSRDPADGYTF. CDR3 in DNA: TGTGCCAGCAGCCGGGACCCGGCGGATGGCTACACCTTC.

This clonotype was counted only a few times. The rearrangement links TRBV11-2 to TRBJ2-5; D might be TRBD1 (5 bases). In germline, CDR1 is SGHAT, CDR2 FQNNGV. The V gene lost 5 bases and the J gene lost 5 bases, with 18 bases spanning the gap. CDR3 size: 15 residues. Here the CDR3 reads CASSHVETVLETQYF. CDR3 DNA: TGTGCCAGCAGCCACGTCGAGACAGTTCTTGAGACCCAGTACTTC.

This rearrangement joins TRBV6-4 to TRBJ2-2; 8 nucleotides agree with TRBD1. With 8 bases clipped from V and 4 bases from J, the junction kept 6 bases outside the gene matches. The germline gives CDR1 MRHNA, CDR2 SNTAGT. The CDR3 is 14 residues long. This CDR3 is CASSGQVGTGELFF. CDR3 nucleotide sequence: TGTGCCAGCTCGGGACAGGTTGGCACCGGGGAGCTGTTTTTT.

This clonotype occurred a few times. V gene TRBV6-2 or TRBV6-3 combines with J gene TRBJ1-2, with D perhaps matching TRBD1 (5 bases). Per the germline V gene, CDR1 is MNHEY and CDR2 is SVGEGT. CDR3 length: 15 amino acids. The germline V and J ends were trimmed by 0 bases and 3 bases, with 11 bases remaining between them. The CDR3 sequence: CASSYSRGMDYGYTF. In nucleotides, the CDR3 is TGTGCCAGCAGTTACTCGAGGGGAATGGACTATGGCTACACCTTC.